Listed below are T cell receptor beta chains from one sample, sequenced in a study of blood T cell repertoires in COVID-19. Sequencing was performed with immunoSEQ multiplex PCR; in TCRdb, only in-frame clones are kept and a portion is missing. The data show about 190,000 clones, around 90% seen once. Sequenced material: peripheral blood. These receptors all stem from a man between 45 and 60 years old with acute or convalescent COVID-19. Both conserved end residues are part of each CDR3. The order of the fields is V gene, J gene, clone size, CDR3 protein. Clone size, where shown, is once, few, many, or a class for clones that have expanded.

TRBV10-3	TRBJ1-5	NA	CAISDRDRERQPQHF
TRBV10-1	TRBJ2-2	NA	CASKGGDRGRTGELFF
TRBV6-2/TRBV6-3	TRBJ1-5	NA	CASSSDRGPRQPQHF
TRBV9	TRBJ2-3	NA	CASSPGPWTSGSTDTQYF
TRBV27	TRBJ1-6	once	CASSFTARSYNSPLHF
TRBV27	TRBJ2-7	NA	CASSPGLGPYEQYF
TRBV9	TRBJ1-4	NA	CASSEQGAGEKLFF
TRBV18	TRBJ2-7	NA	CASSPSYRSTGVFHEQYF
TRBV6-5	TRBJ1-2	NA	CASSYDSSPMYGYTF
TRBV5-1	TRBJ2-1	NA	CASSFLAGGGYEQFF
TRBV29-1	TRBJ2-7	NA	CSVAGLAGVNEQYF
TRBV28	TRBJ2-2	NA	CASNPSRGELFF
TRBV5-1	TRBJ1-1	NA	CASSPSGYDTEAFF
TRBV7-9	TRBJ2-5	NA	CAYSRRGSETQYF
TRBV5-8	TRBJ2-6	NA	CATTQGSGANVLTF
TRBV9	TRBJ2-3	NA	CASSIGGGSTDTQYF
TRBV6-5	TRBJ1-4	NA	CASSRRGTGDEKLFF
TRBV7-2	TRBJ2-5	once	CASREGTAQETQYF
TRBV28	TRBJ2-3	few	CASAASGASDTQYF
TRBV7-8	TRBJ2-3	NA	CASSPRGGRPTDTQYF
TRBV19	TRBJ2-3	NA	CASSISAGGPLTQYF
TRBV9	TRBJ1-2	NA	CASTPWEGGKFGYTF
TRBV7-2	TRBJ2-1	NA	CASSLGAQAPSEQFF
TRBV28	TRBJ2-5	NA	CASSLPGTTGAETQYF
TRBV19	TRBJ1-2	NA	CASSISSGHIDGYTF
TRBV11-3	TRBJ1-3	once	CASSLRDRGSSGNTIYF
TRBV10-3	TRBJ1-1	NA	CAISESGARNTEAFF
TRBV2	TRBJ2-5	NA	CASSVRPSRRGIQETQYF
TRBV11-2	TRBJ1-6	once	CASSLDRANGDSPLHF
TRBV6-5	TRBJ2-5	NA	CASSRARDSQETQYF
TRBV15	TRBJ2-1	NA	CATSRDLGPSLLSYNEQFF
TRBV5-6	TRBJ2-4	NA	CASSPRDRGAKNIQYF
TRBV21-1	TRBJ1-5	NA	CASSNRGWDRDNQPQHF
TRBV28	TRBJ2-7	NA	CAASGAGGTYEQYF
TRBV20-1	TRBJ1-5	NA	CSASWGEGQSQHF
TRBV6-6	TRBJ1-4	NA	CASSYPPGQPNEKLFF
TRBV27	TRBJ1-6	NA	CASSLVGTGKSPLHF
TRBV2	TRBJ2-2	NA	CASIGTELTGELFF
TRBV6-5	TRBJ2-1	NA	CASIGTYGGEQFF
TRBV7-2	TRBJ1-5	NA	CASSLGGAGVPNQPQHF
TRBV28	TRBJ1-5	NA	CASIGGGSNQPQHF
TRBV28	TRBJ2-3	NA	CASKGAPDTQYF
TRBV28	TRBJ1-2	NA	CASRDSFYGYTF
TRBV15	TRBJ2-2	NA	CATSIQAGAGGELFF
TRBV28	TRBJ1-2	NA	CASSFTGSHYGYTF
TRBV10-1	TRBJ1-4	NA	CASSDFDRGRNEKLFF
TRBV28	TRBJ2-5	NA	CASSLSGETQYF
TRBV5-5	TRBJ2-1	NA	CASSKPQRDEQFF
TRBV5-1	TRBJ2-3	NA	CASSNGLGDRMTDTQYF